This passage covers 13 T cell receptor beta chains from one sample sequenced in a study of shared clonotypes between healthy human individuals. Sequencing used immunoSEQ multiplex PCR; TCRdb keeps in-frame clones, though not all of them. This table holds some 1,600,000 clones, 98% found once. The sequenced sample consisted of naive CD4+ T cells sorted from blood. Subset denoted: CD45RA+ positively selected. The origin of the receptors is a man younger than 40 in good health.

The rearrangement uses TRBV9 and TRBJ2-3; no definite D call. This CDR3 is built from 14 residues. Germline values: CDR1 SGDLS, CDR2 YYNGEE. Trimming took 4 bases from V and 4 from J, leaving 13 bases between them. The CDR3 spells CASSLSSGADTQYF. DNA of the CDR3: TGTGCCAGCAGCCTTTCATCAGGCGCAGATACGCAGTATTTT.

In this sample, this clone turned up once. This specimen includes other DNA sequences encoding the same CDR3. The chain has TRBV2 and TRBJ2-7, with no clear D. The CDR3 loop spans 11 amino acids. Trimming left V 6 bases short and J 3 bases short, with 6 bases between. Looked up from germline, CDR1 is SNHLY and CDR2 is FYNNEI. The CDR3 loop is CASSASYEQYF. The CDR3 bases are TGTGCCAGCAGCGCCAGCTACGAGCAGTACTTC.

V gene TRBV2 combines with J gene TRBJ2-7; 7 bases are a match to TRBD1. After removal of 2 bases from V and 3 bases from J, the junction contained 4 bases not matched to a gene. CDR3 length: 14 residues. From germline, CDR1 is SNHLY and CDR2 FYNNEI. The CDR3 coding sequence is TGTGCCAGCAGTGAACAGGGGGAAGACTACGAGCAGTACTTC. Protein: CASSEQGEDYEQYF.

This chain connects TRBV13 to TRBJ2-1; 11 bases fit TRBD2. The CDR3 totals 19 residues. Germline V gene sequence: CDR1 PRHDT, CDR2 FYEKMQ (reference sequence). V shed 0 bases and J 2 bases; nucleotides not matched to a gene: 9. CDR3 residues: CASSLGASGRFVPYNEQFF. In DNA, the CDR3 is TGTGCCAGCAGCTTAGGGGCTAGCGGGAGGTTTGTCCCCTACAATGAGCAGTTCTTC.

The chain has TRBV5-1 and TRBJ2-7, with TRBD2 identical over 13 bases. The CDR3 consists of 15 residues. J gave up 2 bases and V 3 bases, and 2 bases lay outside the gene matches. Germline CDR1 is SGHRS and CDR2 is YFSETQ. The CDR3 DNA reads as TGCGCCAGCAGCTGGGGACTAGCGGGACCCTACGAGCAGTACTTC. It yields the protein CASSWGLAGPYEQYF.

The chain uses TRBV28 and TRBJ2-3; TRBD2 matches 10 bases. Germline lookup yields CDR1 MDHEN and CDR2 SYDVKM. J lost 0 bases, V lost 4 bases, and 1 base had no gene match. The CDR3 runs to 15 residues. The chain's CDR3 is CASSWTSGSTDTQYF. The CDR3 nucleotides are TGTGCCAGCAGTTGGACTAGCGGTAGCACAGATACGCAGTATTTT.

This rearrangement joins TRBV20-1 to TRBJ2-1; D is unclear. CDR1 is DFQATT and CDR2 is SNEGSKA in the germline V gene (reference sequence). The CDR3 is 11 amino acids. The V and J ends lost 6 bases and 9 bases respectively, with 12 bases between them. CDR3: CSASLGLEQFF. The CDR3 nucleotides are TGCAGTGCCTCCCTCGGTCTTGAGCAGTTCTTC.

J is TRBJ2-1 and V is TRBV14; 9 bases agree with TRBD2. Per germline, CDR1 SGHDN and CDR2 FVKESK. The CDR3 runs 16 residues. The V segment lost 1 base and the J segment 13 bases; nucleotides outside the gene matches: 14. CDR3 nucleotides: TGTGCCAGCAGCCAAGGCGGTGTCCTACTAGCGGGTCCCCAGTTCTTC. Its translation is CASSQGGVLLAGPQFF.

This chain links TRBV6-1 with TRBJ2-7; 7 bases line up with TRBD1. The CDR3 runs 14 residues. Germline V gene sequence: CDR1 MNHNS, CDR2 SASEGT. V shed 2 bases and J 3 bases; nucleotides not matched to a gene: 4. The CDR3 DNA reads TGTGCCAGCAGTGAAATCGGGACAGTCTACGAGCAGTACTTC. Protein sequence: CASSEIGTVYEQYF.

The CDR3 reads CASSDSSGIYNEQFF. The DNA of the CDR3 is TGTGCCAGCAGTGACTCCAGTGGGATCTACAATGAGCAGTTCTTC. The chain is built from TRBV28 and TRBJ2-1; D is ambiguous. Germline V gene sequence: CDR1 MDHEN, CDR2 SYDVKM. This CDR3 comprises 15 residues. V lost 5 bases to trimming and J lost 3 bases, with 14 bases between them.

The chain combines TRBV7-2 with TRBJ2-1; TRBD2 matches at 13 bases. Germline CDR1 SGHTA, CDR2 FQGNSA. Trimming at V came to 5 bases and at J to 3 bases, leaving 10 bases not matched to a gene. The CDR3 spans 18 residues. This chain's CDR3 is CASSGRTSGRTFYNEQFF. Here the CDR3 DNA reads TGTGCCAGCAGCGGTAGGACTAGCGGGAGAACCTTCTACAATGAGCAGTTCTTC.

The V and J genes are TRBV19 and TRBJ2-1, with 8 positions matching TRBD2. This CDR3 is 14 amino acids long. V lost 0 bases and J lost 8; bases outside the gene matches: 3. CDR1 is LNHDA and CDR2 is SQIVND in the germline V gene (reference sequence). CDR3 residues: CASSIDPGGYEQFF. The DNA of the CDR3 is TGTGCCAGTAGTATAGATCCGGGGGGGTATGAGCAGTTCTTC.

V gene TRBV19 combines with J gene TRBJ1-1; D is possibly TRBD1 (5 bases). The CDR3 sequence is 14 residues long. V shed 5 bases and J shed 1 base, with 11 bases lying between them. CDR1 is LNHDA and CDR2 is SQIVND in the germline V gene (reference sequence). The CDR3 nucleotides read TGTGCCAGTAGTTTTAGGGGTGCGAACACTGAAGCTTTCTTT. Protein sequence: CASSFRGANTEAFF.